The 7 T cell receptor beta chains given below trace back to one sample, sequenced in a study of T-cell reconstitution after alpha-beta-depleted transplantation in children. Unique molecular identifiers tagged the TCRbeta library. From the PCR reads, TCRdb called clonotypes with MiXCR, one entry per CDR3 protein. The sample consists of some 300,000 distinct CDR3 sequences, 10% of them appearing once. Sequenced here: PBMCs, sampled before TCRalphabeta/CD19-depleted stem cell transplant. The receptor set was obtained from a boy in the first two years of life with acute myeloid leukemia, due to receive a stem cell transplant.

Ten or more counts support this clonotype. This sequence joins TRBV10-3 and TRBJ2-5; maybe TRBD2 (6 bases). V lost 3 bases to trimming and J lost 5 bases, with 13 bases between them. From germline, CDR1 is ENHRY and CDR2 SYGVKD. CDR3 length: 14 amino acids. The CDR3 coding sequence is TGTGCCATCAGTGACCCGACTAGTGGTGAGACCCAGTACTTC. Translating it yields CAISDPTSGETQYF.

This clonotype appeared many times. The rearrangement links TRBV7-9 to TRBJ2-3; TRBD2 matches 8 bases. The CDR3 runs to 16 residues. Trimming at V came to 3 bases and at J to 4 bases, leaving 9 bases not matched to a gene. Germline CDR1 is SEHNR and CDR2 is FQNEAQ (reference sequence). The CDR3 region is CASSFREREIADTQYF. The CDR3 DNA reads TGTGCCAGCAGCTTCAGGGAGCGGGAGATCGCAGATACGCAGTATTTT.

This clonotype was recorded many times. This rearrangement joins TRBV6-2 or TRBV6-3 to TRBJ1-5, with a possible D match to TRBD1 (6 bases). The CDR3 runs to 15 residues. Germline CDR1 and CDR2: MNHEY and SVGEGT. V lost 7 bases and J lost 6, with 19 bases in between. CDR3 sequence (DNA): TGTGCCAGCACCATCAAGGGGGAAGGAGGTCAGCCCCAGCATTTT. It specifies CASTIKGEGGQPQHF.

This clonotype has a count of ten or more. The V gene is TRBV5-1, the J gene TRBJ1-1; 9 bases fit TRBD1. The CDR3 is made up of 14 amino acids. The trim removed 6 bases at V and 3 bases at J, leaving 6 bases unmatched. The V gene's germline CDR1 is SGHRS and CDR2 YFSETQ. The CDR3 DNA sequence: TGCGCCAGCACTCTGACAGGGGGGGACACTGAAGCTTTCTTT. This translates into CASTLTGGDTEAFF.

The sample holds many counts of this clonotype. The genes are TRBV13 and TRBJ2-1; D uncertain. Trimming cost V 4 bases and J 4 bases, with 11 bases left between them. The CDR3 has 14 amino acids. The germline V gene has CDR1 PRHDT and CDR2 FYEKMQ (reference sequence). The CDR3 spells CASSSSTGYNEQFF. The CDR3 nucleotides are TGTGCCAGCAGCTCAAGTACTGGTTACAATGAGCAGTTCTTC. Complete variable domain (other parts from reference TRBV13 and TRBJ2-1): AAGVIQSPRHLIKEKRETATLKCYPIPRHDTVYWYQQGPGQDPQFLISFYEKMQSDKGSIPDRFSAQQFSDYHSELNMSSLELGDSALYFCASSSSTGYNEQFFGPGTRLTVL.

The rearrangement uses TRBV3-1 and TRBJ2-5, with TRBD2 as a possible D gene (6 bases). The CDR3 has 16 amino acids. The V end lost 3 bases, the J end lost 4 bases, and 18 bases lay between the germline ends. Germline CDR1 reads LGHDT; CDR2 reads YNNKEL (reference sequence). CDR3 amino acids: CASSHELAGGRETQYF. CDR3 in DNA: TGTGCCAGCAGCCATGAACTAGCTGGAGGGCGAGAGACCCAGTACTTC.

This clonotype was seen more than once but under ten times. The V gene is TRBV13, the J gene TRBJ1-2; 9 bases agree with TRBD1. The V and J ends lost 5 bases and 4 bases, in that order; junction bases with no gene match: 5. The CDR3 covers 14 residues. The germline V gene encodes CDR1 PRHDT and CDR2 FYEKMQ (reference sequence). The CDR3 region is CASSAGTGTYGYTF. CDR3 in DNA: TGTGCCAGCAGCGCTGGGACAGGGACCTATGGCTACACCTTC.